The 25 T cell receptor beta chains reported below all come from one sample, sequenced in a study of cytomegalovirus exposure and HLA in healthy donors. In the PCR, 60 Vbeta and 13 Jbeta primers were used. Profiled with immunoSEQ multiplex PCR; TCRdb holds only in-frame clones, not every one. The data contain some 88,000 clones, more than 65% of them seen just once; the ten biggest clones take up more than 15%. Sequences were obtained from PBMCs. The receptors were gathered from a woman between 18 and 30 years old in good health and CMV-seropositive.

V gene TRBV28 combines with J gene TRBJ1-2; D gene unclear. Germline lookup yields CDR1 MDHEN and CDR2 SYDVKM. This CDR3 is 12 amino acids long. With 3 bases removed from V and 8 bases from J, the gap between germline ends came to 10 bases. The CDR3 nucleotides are TGTGCCAGCAGTTTTAGAATCGGGGGCTACACCTTC. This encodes CASSFRIGGYTF.

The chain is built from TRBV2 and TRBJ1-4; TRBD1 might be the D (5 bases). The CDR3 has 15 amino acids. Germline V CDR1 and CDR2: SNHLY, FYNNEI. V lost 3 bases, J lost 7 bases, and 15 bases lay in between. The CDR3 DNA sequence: TGTGCCAGCAGTGAGCAAGGGGAATTGGGTGAAAAACTGTTTTTT. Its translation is CASSEQGELGEKLFF.

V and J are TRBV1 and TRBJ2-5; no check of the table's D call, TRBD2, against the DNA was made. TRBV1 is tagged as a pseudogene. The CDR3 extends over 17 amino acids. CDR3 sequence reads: CTSSQGGLAGGEETQYF. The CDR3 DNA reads TGCACCAGCAGCCAAGGAGGACTAGCGGGAGGTGAAGAGACCCAGTACTTC.

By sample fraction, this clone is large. The CDR3: CASSLTWDSALEKLFF. The DNA of the CDR3 is TGTGCCAGCAGCCTGACCTGGGACAGTGCCCTCGAAAAACTGTTTTTT. V and J are TRBV28 and TRBJ1-4; 7 bases are a match to TRBD1. Germline values: CDR1 MDHEN, CDR2 SYDVKM. CDR3 size: 16 residues. V shed 6 bases and J 8 bases; nucleotides not matched to a gene: 15.

The CDR3 spells CASSGAYRGLAKYEQYF. The DNA for the CDR3 is TGTGCCAGCTCAGGGGCATATCGAGGACTAGCCAAATACGAGCAGTACTTC. The rearrangement uses TRBV18 and TRBJ2-7, with 8 bases fitting TRBD2. Germline assignment: CDR1 KGHSH and CDR2 LQKENI. The CDR3 loop spans 17 amino acids. After removal of 5 bases from V and 4 bases from J, the junction contained 16 bases not matched to a gene.

The CDR3 reads CASSSGGGLGDQPQHF. The CDR3 DNA follows: TGTGCCAGCAGCTCCGGGGGGGGGTTGGGTGATCAGCCCCAGCATTTT. This chain joins TRBV7-9 and TRBJ1-5, with D possibly being TRBD1 (5 bases). The germline V and J ends were trimmed by 4 bases and 5 bases, with 18 bases remaining between them. Germline V CDR1 and CDR2: SEHNR, FQNEAQ (reference sequence). The CDR3 spans 16 residues.

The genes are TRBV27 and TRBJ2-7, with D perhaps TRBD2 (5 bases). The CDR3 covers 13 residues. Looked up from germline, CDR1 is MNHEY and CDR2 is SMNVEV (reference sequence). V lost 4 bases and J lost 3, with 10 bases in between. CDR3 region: CASSSARGYEQYF. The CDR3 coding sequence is TGTGCCAGCAGTTCCGCTCGGGGCTACGAGCAGTACTTC.

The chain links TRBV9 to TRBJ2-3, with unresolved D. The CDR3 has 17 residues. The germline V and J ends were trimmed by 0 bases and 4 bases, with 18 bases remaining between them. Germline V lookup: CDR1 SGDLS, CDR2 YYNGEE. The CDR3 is CASSVDPSLTLSDTQYF. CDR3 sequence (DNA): TGTGCCAGCAGCGTAGACCCCTCGTTGACATTGTCAGATACGCAGTATTTT.

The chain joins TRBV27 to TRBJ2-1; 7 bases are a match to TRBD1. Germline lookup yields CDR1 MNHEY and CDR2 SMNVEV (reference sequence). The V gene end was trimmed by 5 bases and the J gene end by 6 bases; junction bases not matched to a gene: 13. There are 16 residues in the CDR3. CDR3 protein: CASSPMGQTGVNEQFF. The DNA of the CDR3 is TGTGCCAGCAGTCCCATGGGCCAAACAGGGGTCAATGAGCAGTTCTTC.

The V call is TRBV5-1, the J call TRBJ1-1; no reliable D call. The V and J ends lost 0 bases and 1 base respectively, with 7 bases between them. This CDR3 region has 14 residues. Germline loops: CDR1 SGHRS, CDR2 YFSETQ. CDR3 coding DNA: TGCGCCAGCAGCTTGGGTGCGCGGAACACTGAAGCTTTCTTT. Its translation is CASSLGARNTEAFF.

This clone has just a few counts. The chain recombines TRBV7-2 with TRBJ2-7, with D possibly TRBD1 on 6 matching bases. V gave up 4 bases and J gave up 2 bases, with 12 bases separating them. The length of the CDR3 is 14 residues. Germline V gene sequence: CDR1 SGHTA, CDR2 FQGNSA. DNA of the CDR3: TGTGCCAGCAGCTCTCGACAGGCCGCCTACGAGCAGTACTTC. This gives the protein CASSSRQAAYEQYF.

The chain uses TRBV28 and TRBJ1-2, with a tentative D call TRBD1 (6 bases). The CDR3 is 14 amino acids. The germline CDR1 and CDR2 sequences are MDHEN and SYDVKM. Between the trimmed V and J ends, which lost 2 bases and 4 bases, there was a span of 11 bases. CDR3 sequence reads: CASSLAGAGYGYTF. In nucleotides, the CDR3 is TGTGCCAGCAGTTTAGCAGGGGCAGGCTATGGCTACACCTTC.

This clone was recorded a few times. The CDR3 nucleotides are TGTGCCAGTACCCCCGGGGGGGCAGGGGGGGGTTTGGCTGGGGCCAACGTCCTGACTTTC. It translates to CASTPGGAGGGLAGANVLTF. The V call is TRBV19, the J call TRBJ2-6; D may be TRBD2 (8 bases). The CDR3 contains 20 residues. Trimming left V 7 bases short and J 2 bases short, with 27 bases between. Germline V CDR1 and CDR2: LNHDA, SQIVND (reference sequence).

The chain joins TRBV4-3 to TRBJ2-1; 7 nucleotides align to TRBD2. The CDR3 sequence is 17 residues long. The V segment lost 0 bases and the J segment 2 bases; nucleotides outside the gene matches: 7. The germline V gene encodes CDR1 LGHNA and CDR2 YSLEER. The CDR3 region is CASSQDWSLAAYNEQFF. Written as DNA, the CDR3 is TGCGCCAGCAGCCAAGATTGGAGTCTAGCGGCCTACAATGAGCAGTTCTTC.

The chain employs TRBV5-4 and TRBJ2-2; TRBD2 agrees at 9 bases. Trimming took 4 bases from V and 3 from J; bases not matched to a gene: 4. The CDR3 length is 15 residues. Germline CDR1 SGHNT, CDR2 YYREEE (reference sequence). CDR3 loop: CASSRTSVDTGELFF. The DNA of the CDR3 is TGTGCCAGCAGCCGGACTAGCGTAGACACCGGGGAGCTGTTTTTT.

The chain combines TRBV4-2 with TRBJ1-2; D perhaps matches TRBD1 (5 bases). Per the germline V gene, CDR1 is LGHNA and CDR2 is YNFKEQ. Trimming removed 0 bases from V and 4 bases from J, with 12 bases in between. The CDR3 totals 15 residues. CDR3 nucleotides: TGTGCCAGCAGCCAAGATACCGGGACTCCCTATGGCTACACCTTC. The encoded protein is CASSQDTGTPYGYTF.

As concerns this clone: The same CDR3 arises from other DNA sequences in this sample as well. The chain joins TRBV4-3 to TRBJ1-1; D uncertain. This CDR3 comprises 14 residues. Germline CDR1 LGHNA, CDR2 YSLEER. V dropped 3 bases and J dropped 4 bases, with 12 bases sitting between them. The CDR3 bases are TGCGCCAGCAGCCAGAGTTCGTCAGGCACTGAAGCTTTCTTT. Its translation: CASSQSSSGTEAFF.

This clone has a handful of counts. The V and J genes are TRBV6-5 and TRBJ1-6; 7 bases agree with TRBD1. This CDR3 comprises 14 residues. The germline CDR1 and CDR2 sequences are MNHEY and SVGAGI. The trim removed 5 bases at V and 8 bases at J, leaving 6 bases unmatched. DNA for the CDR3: TGTGCCAGCAGTGATAGACAGGGTTATTCACCCCTCCACTTT. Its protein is CASSDRQGYSPLHF.

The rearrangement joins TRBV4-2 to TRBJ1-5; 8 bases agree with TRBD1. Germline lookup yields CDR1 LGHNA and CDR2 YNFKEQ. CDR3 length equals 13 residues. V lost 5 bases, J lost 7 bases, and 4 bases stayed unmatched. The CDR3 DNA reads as TGTGCCAGCAGCGACAGGGGAACGCAGCCCCAGCATTTT. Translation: CASSDRGTQPQHF.

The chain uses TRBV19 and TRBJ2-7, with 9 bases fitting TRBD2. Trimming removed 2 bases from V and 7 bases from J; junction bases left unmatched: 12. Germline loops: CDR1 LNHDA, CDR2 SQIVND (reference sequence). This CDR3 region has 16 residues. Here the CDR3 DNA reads TGTGCCAGTAGTATACGCGGGAGGGTATCCTCGTGGGAGCAGTACTTC. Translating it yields CASSIRGRVSSWEQYF.

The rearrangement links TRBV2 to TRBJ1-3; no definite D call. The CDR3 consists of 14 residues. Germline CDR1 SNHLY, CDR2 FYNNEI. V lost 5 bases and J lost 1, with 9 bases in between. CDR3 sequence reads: CASSLRGSGNTIYF. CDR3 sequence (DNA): TGTGCCAGCAGTTTACGAGGTTCTGGAAACACCATATATTTT.

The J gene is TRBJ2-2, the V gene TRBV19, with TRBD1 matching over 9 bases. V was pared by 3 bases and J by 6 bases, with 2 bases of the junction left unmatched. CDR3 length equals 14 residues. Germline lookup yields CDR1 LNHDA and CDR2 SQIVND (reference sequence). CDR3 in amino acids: CASSIGDRAGELFF. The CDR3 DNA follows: TGTGCCAGTAGTATCGGGGACAGGGCCGGGGAGCTGTTTTTT.

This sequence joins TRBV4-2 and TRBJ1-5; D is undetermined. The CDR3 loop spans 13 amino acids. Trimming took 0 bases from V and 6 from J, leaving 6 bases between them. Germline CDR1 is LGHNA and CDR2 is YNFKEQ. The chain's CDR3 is CASSQDIGQPQHF. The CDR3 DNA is TGTGCCAGCAGCCAAGATATCGGTCAGCCCCAGCATTTT.

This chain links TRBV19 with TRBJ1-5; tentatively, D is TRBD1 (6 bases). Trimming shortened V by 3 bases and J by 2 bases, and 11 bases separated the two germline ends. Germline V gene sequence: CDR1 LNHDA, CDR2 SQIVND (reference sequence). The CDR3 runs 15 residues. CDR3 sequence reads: CASSIEGVGNQPQHF. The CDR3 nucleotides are TGTGCCAGTAGTATTGAGGGGGTTGGCAATCAGCCCCAGCATTTT.

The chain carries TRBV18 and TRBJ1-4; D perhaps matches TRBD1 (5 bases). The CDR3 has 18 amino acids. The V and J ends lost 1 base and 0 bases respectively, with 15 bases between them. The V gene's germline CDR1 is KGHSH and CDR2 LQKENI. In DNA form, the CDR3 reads TGTGCCAGCTCACCACTTTCTTCGGGGGGACCAACTAATGAAAAACTGTTTTTT. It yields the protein CASSPLSSGGPTNEKLFF.